Below are 9 T cell receptor beta chains sequenced from a single sample in a study of cytomegalovirus exposure and HLA in healthy donors. Primers: 60 Vbeta forward and 13 Jbeta reverse. TCRdb's table, derived via immunoSEQ multiplex PCR, lists solely in-frame clones and lacks some. The data contain 35,000 to 45,000 clones, 60% to 80% of them singletons. Sequences were obtained from PBMCs. The receptors were gathered from a young woman in good health and CMV-seropositive.

V and J are TRBV7-6 and TRBJ1-5, with 7 nucleotides matching TRBD1. V was pared by 5 bases and J by 2 bases, with 6 bases of the junction left unmatched. This CDR3 contains 15 residues. Germline V gene sequence: CDR1 SGHVS, CDR2 FNYEAQ. The CDR3 is CASSATGLGNQPQHF. In nucleotides, the CDR3 is TGTGCCAGCAGCGCGACAGGGTTGGGCAATCAGCCCCAGCATTTT.

The chain employs TRBV20-1 and TRBJ1-1; D remains ambiguous. CDR1 is DFQATT and CDR2 is SNEGSKA in the germline V gene (reference sequence). This CDR3 region has 11 residues. V was pared by 3 bases and J by 3 bases, with 5 bases between. The CDR3 loop is CSARRDTEAFF. The CDR3 DNA is TGCAGTGCTAGGAGGGACACTGAAGCTTTCTTT.

The chain carries TRBV19 and TRBJ1-2; 9 bases align to TRBD1. Germline loops: CDR1 LNHDA, CDR2 SQIVND (reference sequence). V gave up 6 bases and J gave up 2 bases; unmatched junction bases: 4. There are 14 residues in the CDR3. Written as DNA, the CDR3 is TGTGCCAGTAGGGGACAGGGAGTCAACTATGGCTACACCTTC. Protein product: CASRGQGVNYGYTF.

This chain uses TRBV4-1 with TRBJ2-7; 7 nucleotides line up with TRBD2. The CDR3 length is 14 residues. Germline loops: CDR1 MGHRA, CDR2 YSYEKL. V trimming: 0 bases; J trimming: 2 bases; junction bases outside the gene matches: 1. This CDR3 reads CASSQDRGAYEQYF. CDR3 nucleotides: TGCGCCAGCAGCCAAGATCGGGGGGCCTACGAGCAGTACTTC.

The chain employs TRBV19 and TRBJ2-4; 7 nucleotides align to TRBD2. The V gene's germline CDR1 is LNHDA and CDR2 SQIVND (reference sequence). Trimming cost V 3 bases and J 6 bases; bases outside gene matches: 8. This CDR3 region has 15 residues. CDR3: CASSMAPGGINIQYF. DNA for the CDR3: TGTGCCAGTAGTATGGCTCCCGGGGGGATAAACATTCAGTACTTC.

This clone has just one count. The chain carries TRBV7-8 and TRBJ2-5; TRBD2 is a possible D gene (6 bases). Germline lookup yields CDR1 SGHVS and CDR2 FQNEAQ. The CDR3 loop spans 14 amino acids. V lost 1 base, J lost 5 bases, and 11 bases lay in between. Here the CDR3 DNA reads TGTGCCAGCAGCTTAGGACTAGACGCGGAGACCCAGTACTTC. It is translated as CASSLGLDAETQYF. Supplemented by reference TRBV7-8 and TRBJ2-5, the full variable domain reads GAGVSQSPRYKVAKRGQDVALRCDPISGHVSLFWYQQALGQGPEFLTYFQNEAQLDKSGLPSDRFFAERPEGSVSTLKIQRTQQEDSAVYLCASSLGLDAETQYFGPGTRLLVL.

The chain has TRBV29-1 and TRBJ1-1; D possibly corresponds to TRBD1 (6 bases). CDR3 length equals 13 residues. The V gene's germline CDR1 is SQVTM and CDR2 ANQGSEA. The V gene lost 6 bases and the J gene lost 10 bases, with 21 bases spanning the gap. CDR3 bases: TGCAGCGTCGCGGCTCAGGTTGGGGGGGCAGCTTTCTTT. It specifies CSVAAQVGGAAFF.

V and J are TRBV28 and TRBJ2-2, with 7 bases that match TRBD2. From germline, CDR1 is MDHEN and CDR2 SYDVKM. The V and J ends lost 3 bases and 5 bases, in that order; junction bases with no gene match: 9. This CDR3 contains 16 residues. CDR3 nucleotides: TGTGCCAGCAGTTTTGGCTGGCGGGAGCTGACCGGGGAGCTGTTTTTT. Protein sequence: CASSFGWRELTGELFF. Full variable domain (missing parts from reference TRBV28 and TRBJ2-2): DVKVTQSSRYLVKRTGEKVFLECVQDMDHENMFWYRQDPGLGLRLIYFSYDVKMKEKGDIPEGYSVSREKKERFSLILESASTNQTSMYLCASSFGWRELTGELFFGEGSRLTVL.

The chain combines TRBV5-1 with TRBJ2-1; tentatively, D is TRBD2 (6 bases). This CDR3 spans 16 amino acids. In germline, CDR1 is SGHRS, CDR2 YFSETQ. The ends were cut back, 0 bases at V and 1 base at J, with 11 bases in the middle. The CDR3 loop is CASSLGEGRSYNEQFF. CDR3 DNA sequence: TGCGCCAGCAGCTTGGGGGAAGGGAGGTCCTACAATGAGCAGTTCTTC.